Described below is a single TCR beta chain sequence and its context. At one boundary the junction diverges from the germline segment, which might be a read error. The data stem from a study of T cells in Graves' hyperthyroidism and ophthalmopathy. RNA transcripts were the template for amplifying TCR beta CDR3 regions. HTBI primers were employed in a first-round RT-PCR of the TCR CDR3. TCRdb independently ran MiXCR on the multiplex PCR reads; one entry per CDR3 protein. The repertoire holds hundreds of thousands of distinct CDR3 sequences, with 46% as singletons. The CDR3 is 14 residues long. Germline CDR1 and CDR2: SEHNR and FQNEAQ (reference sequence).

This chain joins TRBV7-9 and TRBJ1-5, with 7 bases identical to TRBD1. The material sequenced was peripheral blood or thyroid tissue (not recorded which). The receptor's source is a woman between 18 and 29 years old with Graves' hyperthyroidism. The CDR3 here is CASSSSGGGQLQHF. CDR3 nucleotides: TGTGCCAGCAGCTCGTCAGGGGGGGGTCAGCTCCAGCATTTT.